The T cell receptor beta chain under discussion was sequenced for a study of control samples from healthy donors and cancer patients (dated by TCRdb to the early 2020s). Note on this clone: Its antigen has not been determined. Base qualities are not recorded, but no much larger clone differs from it by a single base.

Library preparation was by the immunoSEQ multiplex PCR assay. TCRdb retrieved this table from immuneACCESS and kept in-frame rearrangements only. Not all clones are present; in checked studies, unresolved V genes account for under half, and no reason is known for the remainder. The sample records over 85,000 clones, 85% to 90% of which are singletons. The ten biggest clones cover roughly a tenth of the sample. V lost 10 bases and J lost 3 bases, and the count of bases not matched to a germline gene is 8. Based on the germline V gene, the CDR1 and CDR2 sequences are ENHRY and SYGVKD. Taken from cysteine to phenylalanine, the CDR3 has 14 residues. The sequence is cut down to CDR3 DNA, 42 bases in frame from base 1.

Input material: PBMCs. The chain links TRBV10-3 with TRBJ1-5; 8 bases in between match TRBD1. This receptor was identified in a woman in her forties or fifties with colorectal cancer. The CDR3: CATQGAQDNQPQHF. The nucleotides read TGTGCCACCCAGGGGGCGCAGGACAATCAGCCCCAGCATTTT.